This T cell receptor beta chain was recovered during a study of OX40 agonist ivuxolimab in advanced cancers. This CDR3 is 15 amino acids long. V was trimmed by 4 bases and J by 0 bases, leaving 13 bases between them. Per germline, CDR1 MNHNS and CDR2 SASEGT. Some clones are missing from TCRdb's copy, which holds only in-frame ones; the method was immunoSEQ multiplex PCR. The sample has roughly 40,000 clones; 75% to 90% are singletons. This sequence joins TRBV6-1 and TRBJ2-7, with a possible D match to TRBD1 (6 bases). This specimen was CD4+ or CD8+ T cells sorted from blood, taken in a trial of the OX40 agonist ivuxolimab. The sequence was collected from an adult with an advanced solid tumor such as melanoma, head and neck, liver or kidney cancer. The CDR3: CASSVSGDPSYEQYF. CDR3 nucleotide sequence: TGTGCCAGCAGTGTGTCAGGGGATCCCTCCTACGAGCAGTACTTC.